The 16 T cell receptor beta chains reported below all come from one sample, sequenced in a study of T cell changes during pregnancy in multiple sclerosis. Only in-frame clones appear in the TCRdb table, and some are missing; sequencing was by immunoSEQ multiplex PCR. The repertoire includes approximately 80,000 clones, around 93% of them detected once, and 3% to 4% sits in the top ten. The material sequenced was PBMCs, taken in the first trimester of pregnancy. Receptors were obtained from a female donor in good health, serving as a control in a pregnancy study. Some clones in this sample may be carry-over from other donors' samples.

In its sample, this clone was seen once. The genes are TRBV4-2 and TRBJ1-3, with TRBD1 identical over 7 bases. The CDR3 length is 17 residues. Germline loops: CDR1 LGHNA, CDR2 YNFKEQ. After removal of 3 bases from V and 2 bases from J, the junction contained 10 bases not matched to a gene. CDR3 bases: TGTGCCAGCAGCCACCCGACAGGGCCCAAGACTGGAAACACCATATATTTT. Translated: CASSHPTGPKTGNTIYF.

V gene TRBV30 combines with J gene TRBJ1-4; 8 nucleotides align to TRBD1. In germline, CDR1 is GTSNPN, CDR2 SVGIG (reference sequence). The CDR3 has 14 residues. With V trimmed by 2 bases and J by 8 bases, 7 bases remained unmatched. The CDR3 coding sequence is TGTGCCTGGAGTCGACAGGGGATGAACGAAAAACTGTTTTTT. Translation: CAWSRQGMNEKLFF.

The chain combines TRBV2 with TRBJ1-1; 11 bases map to TRBD1. This CDR3 is built from 14 residues. With 5 bases clipped from V and 6 bases from J, the junction kept 5 bases outside the gene matches. Germline CDR1 SNHLY, CDR2 FYNNEI. The DNA for the CDR3 is TGTGCCAGCAGTCGGGACAGGGGGAGGGCTGAAGCTTTCTTT. Translation: CASSRDRGRAEAFF.

The chain combines TRBV6-5 with TRBJ1-2; D gene unclear. The V and J ends lost 4 bases and 4 bases respectively, with 16 bases between them. This CDR3 spans 15 amino acids. Per germline, CDR1 MNHEY and CDR2 SVGAGI. CDR3: CASSSLSGRLYGYTF. The CDR3 DNA sequence: TGTGCCAGCAGTTCCCTTTCCGGCAGACTCTATGGCTACACCTTC.

The J gene is TRBJ2-7, the V gene TRBV28; 8 bases map to TRBD2. From germline, CDR1 is MDHEN and CDR2 SYDVKM. This CDR3 contains 15 residues. The V and J ends lost 4 bases and 2 bases, in that order; junction bases with no gene match: 7. DNA of the CDR3: TGTGCCAGCAGTTGGGGTTGGACTAGCACCTACGAGCAGTACTTC. Translated: CASSWGWTSTYEQYF.

The chain carries TRBV7-8 and TRBJ1-5; 9 bases agree with TRBD1. From germline, CDR1 is SGHVS and CDR2 FQNEAQ. Trimming took 3 bases from V and 3 from J; bases not matched to a gene: 6. The CDR3 consists of 16 residues. The CDR3 here is CASSLGDRELNQPQHF. CDR3 sequence (DNA): TGTGCCAGCAGCTTGGGGGACAGGGAACTCAATCAGCCCCAGCATTTT.

The chain recombines TRBV4-1 with TRBJ1-2, with no clear D. V was cut by 9 bases and J by 8 bases, with 22 bases left in between. This CDR3 comprises 14 residues. CDR1 is MGHRA, CDR2 YSYEKL, per germline. Here the CDR3 DNA reads TGCGCCAGTCGGGAGGTAGGCGCCGGAGGGGGCTACACCTTC. Translating it yields CASREVGAGGGYTF.

The DNA of the CDR3 is TGTGCCAGTAGTATGGACATATCCACAGGTTCCTACAATGAGCAGTTCTTC. This codes for CASSMDISTGSYNEQFF. This chain links TRBV19 with TRBJ2-1; weak D call: TRBD1 (5 bases). This CDR3 has 17 amino acids. Germline assignment: CDR1 LNHDA and CDR2 SQIVND (reference sequence). The germline V and J ends were trimmed by 3 bases and 1 base, with 16 bases remaining between them.

In its sample, this clone was seen a few times. CDR3 sequence (DNA): TGTGCCAGCAGTGCGGCAGGGCACACCGGGGAGCTGTTTTTT. Translated: CASSAAGHTGELFF. The chain is built from TRBV2 and TRBJ2-2; D is possibly TRBD1 (5 bases). This CDR3 is built from 14 residues. The V gene lost 4 bases and the J gene lost 3 bases, with 9 bases spanning the gap. Germline assignment: CDR1 SNHLY and CDR2 FYNNEI.

A few counts support this clone. The chain links TRBV19 to TRBJ1-2; 10 bases align to TRBD1. CDR3 size: 15 residues. Germline values: CDR1 LNHDA, CDR2 SQIVND (reference sequence). V lost 7 bases to trimming and J lost 6 bases; unmatched junction nucleotides: 11. The CDR3: CASTPGTGAEHGYTF. For the CDR3, the DNA is TGTGCCAGTACGCCGGGGACAGGGGCTGAGCATGGCTACACCTTC. The variable domain in full, completed from reference TRBV19 and TRBJ1-2, reads DGGITQSPKYLFRKEGQNVTLSCEQNLNHDAMYWYRQDPGQGLRLIYYSQIVNDFQKGDIAEGYSVSREKKESFPLTVTSAQKNPTAFYLCASTPGTGAEHGYTFGSGTRLTVV.

This sequence joins TRBV18 and TRBJ2-7, with TRBD1 identical over 10 bases. J lost 0 bases, V lost 4 bases, and 3 bases had no gene match. CDR1 KGHSH and CDR2 LQKENI come from the germline V gene. The CDR3 totals 15 residues. CDR3 bases: TGTGCCAGCTCACGCGACAGGGGGCGCTCCTACGAGCAGTACTTC. It translates to CASSRDRGRSYEQYF.

The chain uses TRBV28 and TRBJ1-6; no definite D call. CDR1 and CDR2 from the germline V gene are MDHEN and SYDVKM. The V gene lost 4 bases and the J gene lost 0 bases, with 10 bases spanning the gap. The CDR3 contains 16 residues. The CDR3, as DNA: TGTGCCAGCAGTTCAATCGGGGTCTCCTATAATTCACCCCTCCACTTT. Protein sequence: CASSSIGVSYNSPLHF. The full variable domain, in which reference TRBV28 and TRBJ1-6 provide the parts outside the CDR3, is DVKVTQSSRYLVKRTGEKVFLECVQDMDHENMFWYRQDPGLGLRLIYFSYDVKMKEKGDIPEGYSVSREKKERFSLILESASTNQTSMYLCASSSIGVSYNSPLHFGNGTRLTVT.

This clone has just a few counts. The J gene is TRBJ1-1, the V gene TRBV6-1; D gene uncertain. Germline-derived CDR1 and CDR2 are MNHNS and SASEGT. The CDR3 loop spans 14 amino acids. V lost 5 bases, J lost 0 bases, and 10 bases lay in between. CDR3 in amino acids: CASSLEGLNTEAFF. The CDR3 DNA reads TGTGCCAGCAGTCTGGAGGGCTTGAACACTGAAGCTTTCTTT.

This chain connects TRBV28 to TRBJ1-1; TRBD1 is a possible D gene (5 bases). Germline V gene sequence: CDR1 MDHEN, CDR2 SYDVKM. V lost 5 bases and J 4 bases, leaving 14 bases between the germline ends. This CDR3 comprises 14 residues. The CDR3 DNA is TGTGCCAGCAGTCACCCTAGTGGGGCCACTGAAGCTTTCTTT. It encodes CASSHPSGATEAFF.

The chain has TRBV18 and TRBJ1-6; 9 nucleotides agree with TRBD1. CDR3 size: 15 residues. The V gene's germline CDR1 is KGHSH and CDR2 LQKENI. The junction had 5 bases not matched to a gene; V was cut back by 5 bases and J by 6 bases. The CDR3 DNA sequence: TGTGCCAGCTCAGCACAGGGGGCCACTAATTCACCCCTCCACTTT. Protein product: CASSAQGATNSPLHF.

The chain is built from TRBV5-5 and TRBJ1-2; a weak D match, TRBD1 (6 bases). Germline CDR1 is SGHKS and CDR2 is YYEKEE (reference sequence). The CDR3 extends over 13 amino acids. Trimming cost V 4 bases and J 6 bases, with 13 bases left between them. The CDR3 region is CASSHIGGDGYTF. The CDR3 DNA reads as TGTGCCAGCAGCCACATTGGGGGCGATGGCTACACCTTC.